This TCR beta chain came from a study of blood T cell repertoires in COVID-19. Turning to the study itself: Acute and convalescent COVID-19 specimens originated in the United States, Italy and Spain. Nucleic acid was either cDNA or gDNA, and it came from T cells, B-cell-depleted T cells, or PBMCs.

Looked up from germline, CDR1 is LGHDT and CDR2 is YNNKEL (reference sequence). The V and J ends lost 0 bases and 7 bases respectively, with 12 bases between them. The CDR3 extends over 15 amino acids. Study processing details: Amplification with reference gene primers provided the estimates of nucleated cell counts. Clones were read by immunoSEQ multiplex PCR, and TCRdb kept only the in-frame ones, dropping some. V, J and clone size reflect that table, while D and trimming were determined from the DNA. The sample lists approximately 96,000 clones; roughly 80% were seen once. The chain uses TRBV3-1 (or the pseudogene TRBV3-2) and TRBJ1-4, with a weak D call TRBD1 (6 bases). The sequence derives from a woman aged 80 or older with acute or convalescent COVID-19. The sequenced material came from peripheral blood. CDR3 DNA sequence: TGTGCCAGCAGCCAAGATGGGGGCGCGGGTGAAAAACTGTTTTTT. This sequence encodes CASSQDGGAGEKLFF.